This T cell receptor (beta chain) was observed in a study of cytomegalovirus exposure and HLA in healthy donors. About the research overall: There were some 380 genotyped donors. Of these, about 81% fell in the genetic ancestry cluster associated with self-reported Caucasian donors. General study results and limits: DRB1 showed the most TCR associations and HLA-C the fewest in a later analysis, as rates varied by HLA locus. Later examination showed HLA-associated TCR beta chains had greater clonal expansion than equally common others.

The CDR3 loop spans 15 amino acids. Trimming removed 1 base from V and 2 bases from J, with 10 bases in between. CDR1 is SGHTA, CDR2 FQGNSA, per germline. The study ran its PCR with 60 Vbeta and 13 Jbeta primers. Measured with immunoSEQ multiplex PCR; TCRdb has only the in-frame clones, and not every one. Found here are around 63,000 clones, around 80% of them singletons; the top ten hold about 8.8%. Notes on this clone: Antigen: not known.

The clonotype was recovered from a man in his forties or fifties in good health and CMV-seronegative. The specimen sequenced was PBMCs. V gene TRBV7-2 combines with J gene TRBJ2-3; D gene ambiguous. CDR3 residues: CASSLVSQYTDTQYF. The CDR3 DNA reads TGTGCCAGCAGCTTAGTATCACAATACACAGATACGCAGTATTTT.